This TCR beta chain is from a study of control samples from healthy donors and cancer patients. The protocol was immunoSEQ multiplex PCR, while the TCRdb copy is restricted to in-frame clones and leaves out a portion. The data hold 50,000 to 55,000 clones, with 90% to 95% observed a single time. Sequenced sample: blood. This sequence was found in a man aged 25-45 years in good health.

CDR3 in amino acids: CASSPGGQGLEAFF. The CDR3 region has the DNA TGCGCCAGCAGCCCGGGGGGACAGGGACTCGAAGCTTTCTTT. The chain combines TRBV5-1 with TRBJ1-1; 9 nucleotides line up with TRBD1. V dropped 4 bases and J dropped 8; count of bases not matched to a gene: 9. This CDR3 spans 14 amino acids. From germline, CDR1 is SGHRS and CDR2 YFSETQ.